This T cell receptor (beta chain) was documented in a study of T cell repertoires in cytomegalovirus infection. Overall study: CMV epitopes used comprised recently identified HLA-C-restricted ones and well-studied HLA-B-restricted ones.

MiXCR was run by TCRdb on the reads, yielding one entry per CDR3 protein. Found here are roughly 180,000 distinct CDR3 sequences, approximately 21% of them singletons; the top ten hold roughly 25%. Remarks on this clonotype: Its antigen is currently unknown.

Study outcomes and limitations: People with CMV and the relevant HLA were identified by cumulative public TCR beta family frequency.

The germline V and J ends were trimmed by 5 bases and 8 bases, with 20 bases remaining between them. Germline V lookup: CDR1 SGHDT, CDR2 YYEEEE. The CDR3 loop spans 15 amino acids. The chain is built from TRBV5-6 and TRBJ2-1; tentatively, D is TRBD1 or TRBD2 (7 bases each). Material: CD8+ T cells from cultured PBMCs, obtained from culture after CMV antigen stimulation. This receptor was identified in a human donor in good health (CMV status not recorded). Some clones in this sample may be carry-over from other donors' samples. This chain's CDR3 is CASSPGGGGGDEQFF. CDR3 DNA sequence: TGTGCCAGCAGTCCAGGAGGGGGCGGGGGAGATGAGCAGTTCTTC.